A single T cell receptor beta chain is shown here with its context. Its antigen is still unknown. According to the study, TCR beta libraries were built with iRepertoire HTBI primers and CDR3-region Arm-PCR. TCRdb reprocessed the multiplex PCR reads with MiXCR, giving one entry per CDR3 protein. The table lists a few hundred thousand distinct CDR3 sequences, 20% to 25% of them singletons, with roughly 7% in the top ten. This record comes from a study of regulatory T cells in long-lasting Graves disease. Study outcomes and limitations: Persistent disease was characterized by preferential usage of TRBV28, TRBJ1-2 and TRBJ2-5.

The CDR3 runs 13 residues. Trimming left V 4 bases short and J 6 bases short, with 12 bases between. In germline, CDR1 is GTSNPN, CDR2 SVGIG (reference sequence). Time point reported: persistent/refractory GD, antithyroid drugs over 5 years with positive TRAb. Following extraction of RNA from PBMCs, that RNA was used to make the TCR library. By American Thyroid Association guidelines, Graves' disease was diagnosed in the cohort. This TCR was recovered from a female donor with Graves disease. This sequence joins TRBV30 and TRBJ2-2; D possibly corresponds to TRBD2 (5 bases). The sample in question was peripheral blood mononuclear cells (PBMCs), obtained when the disease was refractory, from a patient treated with antithyroid drugs. CDR3 in amino acids: CAWTALGAGELFF. The CDR3 coding sequence is TGTGCCTGGACGGCCCTCGGGGCCGGGGAGCTGTTTTTT.